This record covers a single T cell receptor (beta chain). Its matching antigen is unknown. Produced via immunoSEQ multiplex PCR; TCRdb's table is partial and in-frame only. The sample has around 79,000 clones; approximately 86% are singletons. This CDR3 has 14 residues. Germline CDR1 reads SGHKS; CDR2 reads YYEKEE (reference sequence). Trimming pared 5 bases from V and 6 bases from J, leaving 18 bases between. The data originate from a study of OX40 agonist ivuxolimab in advanced cancers. Points from the study as a whole: The average count of expanded clones was higher among CD8+ T cells than among CD4+.

A history of autoimmune disease or systemic immunosuppression excluded patients. Sampling of blood occurred at baseline, cycle 4 day 1, and cycle 7 day 1. The material was CD4+ or CD8+ T cells sorted from blood, obtained in a trial of the OX40 agonist ivuxolimab. The receptor was isolated from an adult with an advanced solid tumor such as melanoma, head and neck, liver or kidney cancer. This chain joins TRBV5-5 and TRBJ2-7, with D possibly TRBD2 on 5 matching bases. For the CDR3, the DNA is TGTGCCAGCAGAGTAGGCGGGCGCCTTTCCGAGCAGTACTTC. Translation: CASRVGGRLSEQYF.